The 27 T cell receptor beta chains below were found in one sample sequenced in a study of T cells in Graves' hyperthyroidism and ophthalmopathy. What was amplified from RNA transcripts were TCR beta CDR3 regions. An initial round of RT-PCR targeting the TCR CDR3 relied on the HTBI primer set. TCRdb re-called the multiplex PCR reads with MiXCR, one entry per CDR3 protein. The sample records about 770,000 distinct CDR3 sequences, approximately 18% being singletons. Sequencing was carried out using blood. The receptor source for this set is a woman in her forties or fifties with Graves' hyperthyroidism that later progressed to Graves' ophthalmopathy.

The genes are TRBV5-1 and TRBJ1-2; D ambiguous. The V gene's germline CDR1 is SGHRS and CDR2 YFSETQ. The CDR3 runs to 14 residues. Trimming took off 0 bases at V and 4 bases at J, with 10 bases between the two ends. As DNA, the CDR3 is TGCGCCAGCAGCTTGGTACAGAAGCCCTATGGCTACACCTTC. This sequence encodes CASSLVQKPYGYTF.

This clonotype was seen at least ten times. CDR3 DNA: TGTGCCAGCAGCTTTGGACGCTTAAATGAGCAGTTCTTC. Translation: CASSFGRLNEQFF. This sequence joins TRBV5-8 and TRBJ2-1; D not certain. This CDR3 is built from 13 residues. CDR1 and CDR2 (germline): SGHTS, YDEGEE. Trimming left V 2 bases short and J 7 bases short, with 10 bases between.

This clonotype was counted between two and nine times. The genes are TRBV7-9 and TRBJ2-2, with a tentative D call TRBD1 (7 bases). CDR3 size: 16 residues. Germline-derived CDR1 and CDR2 are SEHNR and FQNEAQ (reference sequence). Trimming cost V 1 base and J 4 bases, with 13 bases left between them. The CDR3 DNA sequence: TGTGCCAGCAGCTTAGAACGGCAGGGGGGCACCGGGGAGCTGTTTTTT. Its translation: CASSLERQGGTGELFF.

This clonotype was detected many times. This chain uses TRBV18 with TRBJ2-3; D uncertain. Germline CDR1 KGHSH, CDR2 LQKENI. V shed 5 bases and J shed 0 bases, with 15 bases lying between them. The CDR3 runs 16 residues. The CDR3 loop is CASSKSDRISTDTQYF. CDR3 nucleotides: TGTGCCAGCTCAAAATCCGACCGGATAAGCACAGATACGCAGTATTTT. The variable domain in full, with the rest retrieved from reference TRBV18 and TRBJ2-3, is NAGVMQNPRHLVRRRGQEARLRCSPMKGHSHVYWYRQLPEEGLKFMVYLQKENIIDESGMPKERFSAEFPKEGPSILRIQQVVRGDSAAYFCASSKSDRISTDTQYFGPGTRLTVL.

This clonotype was observed at least ten times. V gene TRBV2 combines with J gene TRBJ2-2; no firm D call. Trimming shortened V by 7 bases and J by 5 bases, and 14 bases separated the two germline ends. The CDR3 runs to 14 residues. Germline V gene sequence: CDR1 SNHLY, CDR2 FYNNEI. The CDR3 here is CASNPFGLTGELFF. CDR3 DNA sequence: TGTGCCAGCAATCCCTTTGGGCTGACCGGGGAGCTGTTTTTT.

This clonotype was found many times. The J gene is TRBJ1-2, the V gene TRBV5-1; a possible D gene is TRBD1 (5 bases). The CDR3 has 13 residues. The germline V and J ends were trimmed by 3 bases and 6 bases, with 12 bases remaining between them. Germline loops: CDR1 SGHRS, CDR2 YFSETQ. The CDR3 bases are TGCGCCAGCAGCTCGACGGGGGGAGATGGCTACACCTTC. Translated, it gives CASSSTGGDGYTF.

In its sample, this clonotype was seen many times. The chain couples TRBV7-2 to TRBJ1-2, with D hard to call. Germline-derived CDR1 and CDR2 are SGHTA and FQGNSA. V lost 5 bases and J 6 bases, leaving 19 bases between the germline ends. The CDR3 is made up of 15 amino acids. The chain's CDR3 is CASSHTYWEGNGYTF. CDR3 sequence (DNA): TGTGCCAGCAGCCATACTTACTGGGAAGGAAATGGCTACACCTTC.

This clonotype was seen at least ten times. The V and J genes are TRBV4-1 and TRBJ1-1; D is perhaps TRBD1 (6 bases). Germline assignment: CDR1 MGHRA and CDR2 YSYEKL. This CDR3 has 16 residues. The V end was cut by 4 bases, the J end by 5 bases, with 20 bases between. The CDR3 sequence is CASSRHGTGRETEAFF. The CDR3 coding sequence is TGCGCCAGCAGCCGACACGGCACAGGGAGGGAAACTGAAGCTTTCTTT.

This clonotype has more than one count but fewer than ten. J is TRBJ2-1 and V is TRBV4-1; 7 bases align to TRBD2. Germline V gene sequence: CDR1 MGHRA, CDR2 YSYEKL. V shed 1 base and J 5 bases; nucleotides not matched to a gene: 5. This CDR3 is 15 amino acids long. In DNA form, the CDR3 reads TGCGCCAGCAGCCAAGGGGACTATTCCGACAATGAGCAGTTCTTC. Translating it yields CASSQGDYSDNEQFF.

The rearrangement joins TRBV5-1 to TRBJ2-7; D unresolved. The CDR3 has 14 residues. Trimming took off 1 base at V and 4 bases at J, with 12 bases between the two ends. CDR1 and CDR2 from the germline V gene are SGHRS and YFSETQ. DNA for the CDR3: TGCGCCAGCAGCTTGCAGGTCGATGGGTACGAGCAGTACTTC. Amino acids: CASSLQVDGYEQYF.

J is TRBJ1-1 and V is TRBV12-3 or TRBV12-4, with D perhaps TRBD1 (5 bases). This CDR3 has 16 residues. V was trimmed by 5 bases and J by 7 bases, leaving 23 bases between them. The CDR3 DNA reads TGTGCCAGCAGTCCGCAGGGACTTCGGTCCTCTGGTGAAGCTTTCTTT. This sequence encodes CASSPQGLRSSGEAFF.

The chain recombines TRBV20-1 with TRBJ1-5; 7 bases are shared with TRBD1. V lost 4 bases to trimming and J lost 4 bases; unmatched junction nucleotides: 13. This CDR3 region has 16 residues. Germline CDR1 and CDR2: DFQATT and SNEGSKA (reference sequence). The CDR3 nucleotides read TGCAGTGCTATACCCGGGAGGGGGCGAGGAAATCAGCCCCAGCATTTT. This gives the protein CSAIPGRGRGNQPQHF.

The table lists this clonotype with many counts. The chain uses TRBV13 and TRBJ2-7; 7 bases are shared with TRBD1. This CDR3 is 15 amino acids long. The J segment lost 3 bases and the V segment lost 4 bases, leaving 9 bases of the junction unmatched. Germline loops: CDR1 PRHDT, CDR2 FYEKMQ (reference sequence). The CDR3 DNA is TGTGCCAGCAGCTCTTCGACAGGGAAAGTCTACGAGCAGTACTTC. Its protein product is CASSSSTGKVYEQYF.

In this sample, this clonotype turned up many times. The chain uses TRBV7-9 and TRBJ2-1; D possibly corresponds to TRBD2 (6 bases). From germline, CDR1 is SEHNR and CDR2 FQNEAQ (reference sequence). The length of the CDR3 is 14 residues. V shed 5 bases and J shed 4 bases, with 12 bases lying between them. As DNA, the CDR3 is TGTGCCAGCAGCCCATCCGGGGGATACAATGAGCAGTTCTTC. It encodes CASSPSGGYNEQFF.

The chain is built from TRBV5-1 and TRBJ2-2, with 11 bases identical to TRBD2. The V and J ends lost 1 base and 3 bases, in that order; junction bases with no gene match: 11. Germline lookup yields CDR1 SGHRS and CDR2 YFSETQ. This CDR3 has 19 amino acids. The CDR3: CASSLLSSGGARDTGELFF. In nucleotides, the CDR3 is TGCGCCAGCAGCTTGTTAAGTAGCGGGGGGGCCCGAGACACCGGGGAGCTGTTTTTT.

The CDR3 protein is CAVRLAAYNEQFF. The CDR3 DNA is TGTGCCGTACGACTAGCCGCCTACAATGAGCAGTTCTTC. This chain links TRBV6-1 with TRBJ2-1; 7 bases match TRBD2. From germline, CDR1 is MNHNS and CDR2 SASEGT. With 11 bases clipped from V and 2 bases from J, the junction kept 6 bases outside the gene matches. The length of the CDR3 is 13 residues.

This clonotype occurred a few times. V and J are TRBV29-1 and TRBJ1-2, with a weak D call TRBD1 (5 bases). CDR3 length: 13 residues. CDR1 and CDR2 from the germline V gene are SQVTM and ANQGSEA. The germline V and J ends were trimmed by 5 bases and 3 bases, with 13 bases remaining between them. CDR3 in amino acids: CSVSGEIDYGYTF. The CDR3 DNA follows: TGCAGCGTTTCGGGGGAAATCGACTATGGCTACACCTTC.

The table lists this clonotype with many counts. The rearrangement uses TRBV3-1 and TRBJ1-3; a weak D match, TRBD1 (6 bases). The V end was cut by 4 bases, the J end by 2 bases, with 12 bases between. This CDR3 is 15 amino acids long. Germline V CDR1 and CDR2: LGHDT, YNNKEL (reference sequence). The CDR3 region has the DNA TGTGCCAGCAGCCGCGGAGGGGGAGCTGGAAACACCATATATTTT. This sequence encodes CASSRGGGAGNTIYF.

The chain couples TRBV27 to TRBJ1-4; TRBD1 matches at 7 bases. CDR1 and CDR2 (germline): MNHEY, SMNVEV (reference sequence). The CDR3 consists of 14 residues. V was clipped by 7 bases and J by 3 bases; unmatched bases: 5. CDR3 loop: CASTRQGPNEKLFF. CDR3 nucleotides: TGTGCCAGCACTAGACAGGGCCCTAATGAAAAACTGTTTTTT. Filled out from reference TRBV27 and TRBJ1-4, the complete variable domain reads EAQVTQNPRYLITVTGKKLTVTCSQNMNHEYMSWYRQDPGLGLRQIYYSMNVEVTDKGDVPEGYKVSRKEKRNFPLILESPSPNQTSLYFCASTRQGPNEKLFFGSGTQLSVL.

This clonotype showed up just a few times. V usage is TRBV7-9 and J usage is TRBJ1-1; perhaps TRBD1 as D (6 bases). Between the trimmed V and J ends, which lost 4 bases and 3 bases, there was a span of 12 bases. This CDR3 has 14 amino acids. Looked up from germline, CDR1 is SEHNR and CDR2 is FQNEAQ (reference sequence). The CDR3 loop reads CASSSAGGHTEAFF. The CDR3, as DNA: TGTGCCAGCAGCTCCGCGGGGGGGCACACTGAAGCTTTCTTT. Combining the CDR3 with reference TRBV7-9 and TRBJ1-1 gives the whole variable domain DTGVSQNPRHKITKRGQNVTFRCDPISEHNRLYWYRQTLGQGPEFLTYFQNEAQLEKSRLLSDRFSAERPKGSFSTLEIQRTEQGDSAMYLCASSSAGGHTEAFFGQGTRLTVV.

At least ten counts were recorded for this clonotype. The chain combines TRBV12-3 or TRBV12-4 with TRBJ1-2; a possible D gene is TRBD1 (5 bases). V lost 1 base to trimming and J lost 4 bases, with 10 bases between them. The CDR3 length is 14 residues. The CDR3 protein is CASSLGQLIYGYTF. The CDR3 nucleotides read TGTGCCAGCAGTTTAGGACAGCTTATCTATGGCTACACCTTC.

V usage is TRBV6-6 and J usage is TRBJ1-2, with a tentative D call TRBD1 (5 bases). The CDR3 contains 15 residues. Germline assignment: CDR1 MNHNY and CDR2 SVGAGI (reference sequence). The V and J ends lost 0 bases and 7 bases respectively, with 15 bases between them. This CDR3 reads CASSYSTGRVLGYTF. Written as DNA, the CDR3 is TGTGCCAGCAGTTACTCGACCGGCAGGGTTCTTGGCTACACCTTC.

This rearrangement joins TRBV29-1 to TRBJ2-2, with D hard to call. The CDR3 runs to 12 residues. Germline CDR1 is SQVTM and CDR2 is ANQGSEA. V lost 4 bases, J lost 2 bases, and 5 bases lay in between. Here the CDR3 DNA reads TGCAGCGTTGCTCTAAACACCGGGGAGCTGTTTTTT. Translating gives CSVALNTGELFF.

The chain links TRBV7-8 to TRBJ1-5; D is ambiguous. Germline values: CDR1 SGHVS, CDR2 FQNEAQ. The V gene lost 2 bases and the J gene lost 3 bases, with 5 bases spanning the gap. This CDR3 has 13 residues. The CDR3: CASSLSVNQPQHF. CDR3 nucleotide sequence: TGTGCCAGCAGCTTATCTGTCAATCAGCCCCAGCATTTT.

This clonotype was recorded at least ten times. This rearrangement joins TRBV7-3 to TRBJ2-1; D gene ambiguous. The CDR3 contains 13 residues. The V end lost 2 bases, the J end lost 5 bases, and 7 bases lay between the germline ends. Germline-derived CDR1 and CDR2 are SGHTA and FQGTGA. The CDR3 bases are TGTGCCAGCAGCTTATCTTTCGACAATGAGCAGTTCTTC. It yields the protein CASSLSFDNEQFF. The variable domain in full, with the rest retrieved from reference TRBV7-3 and TRBJ2-1, is GAGVSQTPSNKVTEKGKYVELRCDPISGHTALYWYRQSLGQGPEFLIYFQGTGAADDSGLPNDRFFAVRPEGSVSTLKIQRTERGDSAVYLCASSLSFDNEQFFGPGTRLTVL.

At least ten counts were recorded for this clonotype. The chain joins TRBV12-3 or TRBV12-4 to TRBJ1-6, with D maybe TRBD1 (5 bases). Trimming stripped 5 bases from V and 14 bases from J, with 19 bases between. This CDR3 is 14 amino acids long. The CDR3 loop is CASSRAPAGGTLHF. Written as DNA, the CDR3 is TGTGCCAGCAGTCGTGCCCCAGCGGGGGGAACCCTCCACTTT.

The chain recombines TRBV9 with TRBJ1-3; 8 positions match TRBD1. The junction had 8 bases not matched to a gene; V was cut back by 4 bases and J by 8 bases. The CDR3 is 14 amino acids. Germline V gene data show CDR1 as SGDLS and CDR2 as YYNGEE. The CDR3 is CASSPQGVGDTIYF. In DNA form, the CDR3 reads TGTGCCAGCAGCCCACAGGGGGTAGGAGACACCATATATTTT.